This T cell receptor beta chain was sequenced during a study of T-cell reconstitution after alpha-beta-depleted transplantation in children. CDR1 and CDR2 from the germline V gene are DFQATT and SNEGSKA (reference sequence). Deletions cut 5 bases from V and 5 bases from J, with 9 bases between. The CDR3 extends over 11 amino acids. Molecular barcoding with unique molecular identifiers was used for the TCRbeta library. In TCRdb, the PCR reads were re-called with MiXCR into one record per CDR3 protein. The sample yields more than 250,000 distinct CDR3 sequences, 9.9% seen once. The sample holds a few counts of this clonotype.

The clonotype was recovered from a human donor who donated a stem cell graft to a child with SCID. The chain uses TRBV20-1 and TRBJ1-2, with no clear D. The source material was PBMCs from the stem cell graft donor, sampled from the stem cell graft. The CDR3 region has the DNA TGCAGTGCTCCCGAGGATTATGGCTACACCTTC. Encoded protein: CSAPEDYGYTF.